Listed below are T cell receptor beta chains from one sample, sequenced in a study of cytomegalovirus exposure and HLA in healthy donors. Clones were sequenced by immunoSEQ multiplex PCR, and TCRdb holds only the in-frame ones, with some missing. This table has about 160,000 clones, roughly 82% appearing once. Source material: PBMCs. The receptor set was obtained from a man between 50 and 59 years old in good health and CMV-seropositive. Both conserved end residues are part of each CDR3. A D gene is named only where the DNA matches it firmly. A clone size is listed for some rows: how often the clone was seen (once, few, many), or a class if it is expanded.

>TRBV7-9|.|TRBD2|TRBJ2-1
TGTGCCAGCAGCTCCACCCTAGCGGGCCCCGCCTACAATGAGCAGTTCTTC
CASSSTLAGPAYNEQFF
>TRBV10-1|.|TRBD1|TRBJ2-5
TGCGCCAGCAGTGAAACCAGGGGGCGCATCACCGGCCAAGAGACCCAGTACTTC
CASSETRGRITGQETQYF
>TRBV6-5|few|.|TRBJ2-5
TGTGCCAGCAACGGACTCCCAGGCGGGACCCAGTACTTC
CASNGLPGGTQYF
>TRBV28|.|.|TRBJ2-2
TGTGCCAGCAGTTTGACGACAGCGAACACCGGGGAGCTGTTTTTT
CASSLTTANTGELFF
>TRBV11-2|.|TRBD2|TRBJ2-5
TGTGCCAGCAGGGCTAGCGGGGGGCCGCAAGAGACCCAGTACTTC
CASRASGGPQETQYF
>TRBV19|.|TRBD2|TRBJ2-5
TGTGCCAGTTCCCTTAAACCCCAGGGTAGCGGGAAGAGGGAGACCCAGTACTTC
CASSLKPQGSGKRETQYF
>TRBV19|few|.|TRBJ1-1
TGTGCCAGTGGCTTTGCTGAAGCTTTCTTT
CASGFAEAFF
>TRBV12-1|.|.|TRBJ2-3
TGTGCCAGCAGCTTTGGGGGCCTGGTACTAGCGGGAGGCTGGAGGACAGATACGCAGTATTTT
CASSFGGLVLAGGWRTDTQYF
>TRBV30|few|.|TRBJ1-6
TGTGCCTGGAAAGGACAGAGTAATAATTCACCCCTCCACTTT
CAWKGQSNNSPLHF
>TRBV6-5|.|.|TRBJ1-1
TGTGCCAGCAGTTACTCTACCCAACGGGGTTTCACTGAAGCTTTCTTT
CASSYSTQRGFTEAFF
>TRBV5-1|.|.|TRBJ1-2
TGCGCCAGCAGCTCGGAGGTCTCGGGCTACACCTTC
CASSSEVSGYTF
>TRBV4-2|few|TRBD2|TRBJ2-5
TGTGCCAGCAGCCAAGCGAGCACTAGCGGGGGAAGAGAGACCCAGTACTTC
CASSQASTSGGRETQYF